This T cell receptor (beta chain) was sequenced for a study of blood T cell repertoires in COVID-19. Study background: Acute-phase and convalescent COVID-19 samples originated in the United States, Italy and Spain. T cells, B-cell-depleted T cells, or PBMCs supplied cDNA or gDNA.

Profiling relied on immunoSEQ multiplex PCR, and the TCRdb table lists in-frame clones only, not all of them. The sample lists some 160,000 clones, about 87% seen once, with 2% to 3% in the top ten. V was trimmed by 6 bases and J by 1 base, leaving 13 bases between them. Germline values: CDR1 MNHEY, CDR2 SVGAGI. This CDR3 contains 15 residues. Recruited during active infection, patients (from Seattle) were subsequently followed longitudinally. The sequence derives from an elderly woman with COVID-19, enrolled during active disease. Input material: peripheral blood. This rearrangement joins TRBV6-5 to TRBJ1-3; no reliable D call. The CDR3 bases are TGTGCCAGCAGCAACCTAGGAATTTCTGGAAACACCATATATTTT. Amino acid sequence: CASSNLGISGNTIYF.